This is a list of T cell receptor beta chains from one sample in a study of OX40 agonist ivuxolimab in advanced cancers. Clones were sequenced by immunoSEQ multiplex PCR, and TCRdb holds only the in-frame ones, with some missing. The repertoire holds around 30,000 clones, with more than 65% as singletons. Sequencing was performed on CD4+ or CD8+ T cells sorted from blood, taken in a trial of the OX40 agonist ivuxolimab. The receptors originated from an adult with an advanced solid tumor such as melanoma, head and neck, liver or kidney cancer. Each CDR3 is given with its conserved first and last residue. Fields, in order: D gene, clone size, V gene, J gene, CDR3 DNA, CDR3 protein. A D gene is named only where the DNA matches it firmly. Some rows mark clone size as missing; the rest say once, few, many or name a class of expanded clone.

>TRBD2|NA|TRBV7-9|TRBJ2-1
TGTGCCAGCAGCCCGATGGGACTAGCGGAGCAGTTCTTC
CASSPMGLAEQFF
>NA|NA|TRBV4-1|TRBJ2-5
TGCGCCAGCAGCCAAGATATCGGACTGGGAGAGACCCAGTACTTC
CASSQDIGLGETQYF
>NA|NA|TRBV5-6|TRBJ2-7
TGTGCCAGCTGGCCGAGGTACGAGCAGTACTTC
CASWPRYEQYF
>TRBD2|once|TRBV15|TRBJ2-5
TGTGCCACCAGCAGGGGGGGGACTAGCGCAGCCCAAGAGACCCAGTACTTC
CATSRGGTSAAQETQYF
>NA|NA|TRBV5-6|TRBJ1-2
TGTGCCAGCAGCTTGGTAGGGAGTAACTATGGCTACACCTTC
CASSLVGSNYGYTF
>NA|NA|TRBV19|TRBJ1-1
TGTGCCAGTAGTGTAGCACAGGGTCGAGGACCTGAAGCTTTCTTT
CASSVAQGRGPEAFF
>TRBD1|NA|TRBV4-1|TRBJ1-5
TGCGCCAGCAGCCTAGGACAGGGAGCAGGTCAGCCCCAGCATTTT
CASSLGQGAGQPQHF
>TRBD1|NA|TRBV19|TRBJ2-7
TGTGCCAGTAGTATCGGACAGGGCGTGCACGAGCAGTACTTC
CASSIGQGVHEQYF
>NA|NA|TRBV5-6|TRBJ1-5
TGTGCCAGCAGCTATCGGGACTCCAATCAGCCCCAGCATTTT
CASSYRDSNQPQHF
>TRBD2|once|TRBV5-1|TRBJ2-7
TGCGCCAGCAGCTTTGCTAGCGGGGGTACCTACGAGCAGTACTTC
CASSFASGGTYEQYF
>NA|NA|TRBV5-1|TRBJ2-7
TGCGCCAGCAGCCCCCGCTACAGGGACTACGAGCAGTACTTC
CASSPRYRDYEQYF
>NA|NA|TRBV10-2|TRBJ1-5
TGCGCCAGCAGACGATCTAGCAATCAGCCCCAGCATTTT
CASRRSSNQPQHF
>NA|NA|TRBV6-1|TRBJ2-2
TGTGCCACCGGACGGACGAACACCGGGGAGCTGTTTTTT
CATGRTNTGELFF
>TRBD1|NA|TRBV19|TRBJ2-7
TGTGCCAGTAGTTCTGACAGGGGAACCTACGAGCAGTACTTC
CASSSDRGTYEQYF
>TRBD2|NA|TRBV5-4|TRBJ2-5
TGTGCCAGCAGCGGGGGACTAGCGGGGCAAGAGACCCAGTACTTC
CASSGGLAGQETQYF
>NA|once|TRBV7-8|TRBJ2-3
TGTGCCAGCAGCTACGGGGCTCCGGGCACAGATACGCAGTATTTT
CASSYGAPGTDTQYF
>TRBD1|NA|TRBV6-5|TRBJ1-6
TGTGCCAGCAGTATAGGACAGGGTAGTACCCTCCACTTT
CASSIGQGSTLHF
>NA|once|TRBV6-1|TRBJ1-6
TGTGCCAGCAGTGAAGTTGGGCCGCGACTAAGCTCCTATAATTCACCCCTCCACTTT
CASSEVGPRLSSYNSPLHF
>NA|NA|TRBV5-8|TRBJ2-5
TGTGCCAGCAACCTCCCCGGAGAAGGGGTCCAAGAGACCCAGTACTTC
CASNLPGEGVQETQYF
>TRBD2|NA|TRBV5-5|TRBJ2-1
TGTGCCAGCAGCTTGGAACTAGCGGGGGAGAATGAGCAGTTCTTC
CASSLELAGENEQFF
>NA|NA|TRBV10-2|TRBJ2-7
TGCGCCAGCAGTGATGGCCAAGAGTACGAGCAGTACTTC
CASSDGQEYEQYF
>TRBD1|NA|TRBV7-2|TRBJ2-1
TGTGCCAGCAGCGCCGACAGGGACCCCCACAGACGGAATGAGCAGTTCTTC
CASSADRDPHRRNEQFF
>TRBD2|NA|TRBV5-1|TRBJ2-5
TGCGCCAGCAGCTTGGTGTCTAGCGGGGGACAAGAGACCCAGTACTTC
CASSLVSSGGQETQYF
>TRBD2|NA|TRBV12-5|TRBJ2-7
TGTGCTAGTGGTGGGGCGCTGGGGGGGAGCTCCTACGAGCAGTACTTC
CASGGALGGSSYEQYF
>TRBD1|NA|TRBV7-9|TRBJ2-7
TGTGCCAGCAGCGGATGGGGGGACAGGGCGAGCTACGAGCAGTACTTC
CASSGWGDRASYEQYF
>NA|NA|TRBV6-5|TRBJ1-2
TGTGCCAGCAGCCCGGAGTCGGGAGCGACCTATGGCTACACCTTC
CASSPESGATYGYTF